The entry below describes one TCR beta chain. Its cognate antigen is unknown. Trimming removed 6 bases from V and 9 bases from J; junction bases left unmatched: 7. CDR1 is SNHLY and CDR2 is FYNNEI in the germline V gene. CDR3 size: 14 residues. The data belong to a study of glioma-infiltrating T cells after dendritic cell vaccination. General study results and limits: Higher pretreatment TIL content predicted longer progression-free time and survival.

Some clones are missing from TCRdb's copy, which holds only in-frame ones; the method was immunoSEQ multiplex PCR. Seen here are 45,000 to 60,000 clones, roughly 80% observed once, and the top ten hold 15% to 19%. Specified time point: after dendritic cell vaccination, including at tumor progression/relapse. None of the glioblastoma patients had an isocitrate dehydrogenase mutation. This TCR was recovered from a human donor with glioblastoma. This rearrangement joins TRBV2 to TRBJ1-6; 8 nucleotides align to TRBD1. The starting material was blood, obtained after dendritic cell vaccination. The CDR3 region is CASRGTGLGSPLHF. The CDR3 coding sequence is TGTGCCAGCAGGGGGACAGGCCTGGGTTCACCCCTCCACTTT.